The 7 T cell receptor beta chains reported below all come from one sample, sequenced in a study of sequential checkpoint blockade in melanoma (dated by TCRdb to between 2018 and 2021). The treatment or condition label on this specimen signifies: randomized to nivolumab then ipilimumab (arm A) or the reverse (arm B). To prepare the library, the immunoSEQ multiplex PCR assay was applied. Entries here come from immuneACCESS through TCRdb and include only in-frame sequences with V and J called. Some clones fail to appear in such tables; in the studies checked, an unresolved V gene covers under half of the shortfall, and the cause of the remainder is unknown. For this sample there are some 17,000 clones; around 68% appear just once. The ten most abundant clones make up about 19% of the sample. Source: CD8+ T cells sorted from blood (inferred from file names), taken from a patient given nivolumab and ipilimumab in sequence. Every receptor here comes from a human donor with melanoma.

The rearrangement uses TRBV6-5 and TRBJ1-6; D perhaps matches TRBD1 (5 bases). Trimming removed 0 bases at V and 9 bases at J, with 12 bases between. The germline CDR1 and CDR2 sequences are MNHEY and SVGAGI. There are 15 residues in the CDR3. The DNA for the CDR3 is TGTGCCAGCAGTTACTCGGGAGGGGAGGGTTCACCCCTCCACTTT. This translates into CASSYSGGEGSPLHF.

The rearrangement uses TRBV2 and TRBJ2-7; TRBD2 might be the D (5 bases). The length of the CDR3 is 13 residues. The V and J ends lost 8 bases and 0 bases respectively, with 11 bases between them. Germline CDR1 is SNHLY and CDR2 is FYNNEI. The CDR3 coding sequence is TGTGCCAGCCGCGCCGGGATCTCCTACGAGCAGTACTTC. This sequence encodes CASRAGISYEQYF.

The CDR3, as DNA: TGTGCCAGCAGCCAAGTCCGGTTAAGTGAGCAGTACTTC. It translates to CASSQVRLSEQYF. This chain links TRBV14 with TRBJ2-7; D call uncertain. The CDR3 extends over 13 amino acids. The V gene's germline CDR1 is SGHDN and CDR2 FVKESK. Trimming took 1 base from V and 7 from J, leaving 11 bases between them.

V is TRBV7-9 and J is TRBJ2-1; tentative D call: TRBD1 (5 bases). CDR3 length: 12 amino acids. Germline V gives CDR1 SEHNR, CDR2 FQNEAQ (reference sequence). V lost 8 bases, J lost 7 bases, and 12 bases lay in between. The CDR3 loop reads CASGAGINEQFF. DNA for the CDR3: TGTGCCAGCGGGGCTGGGATTAATGAGCAGTTCTTC.

The J gene is TRBJ2-7, the V gene TRBV4-1; maybe TRBD1 (6 bases). Germline loops: CDR1 MGHRA, CDR2 YSYEKL. The germline V and J ends were trimmed by 4 bases and 3 bases, with 19 bases remaining between them. The CDR3 sequence is 16 residues long. The CDR3 loop is CASSLMPRDTDYEQYF. The CDR3 region has the DNA TGCGCCAGCAGCCTTATGCCCCGGGACACGGACTACGAGCAGTACTTC.

This clone was seen many times. The chain joins TRBV28 to TRBJ1-2; TRBD1 matches at 7 bases. V lost 6 bases to trimming and J lost 2 bases; unmatched junction nucleotides: 3. The CDR3 covers 13 residues. CDR1 and CDR2 from the germline V gene are MDHEN and SYDVKM. The CDR3 region is CASSPTGNYGYTF. CDR3 sequence (DNA): TGTGCCAGCAGCCCGACAGGGAACTATGGCTACACCTTC.

The chain links TRBV28 to TRBJ2-1; 9 nucleotides agree with TRBD2. CDR1 and CDR2 from the germline V gene are MDHEN and SYDVKM. CDR3 length equals 17 residues. With V trimmed by 2 bases and J by 2 bases, 7 bases remained unmatched. The CDR3 loop reads CASSLLSGGRAYNEQFF. CDR3 coding DNA: TGTGCCAGCAGTTTACTATCCGGCGGGAGGGCCTACAATGAGCAGTTCTTC.